The 29 T cell receptor beta chains in this list originate from one sample, sequenced in a study of T cell responses to AZD1222 COVID-19 vaccine. Produced via immunoSEQ multiplex PCR; TCRdb's table is partial and in-frame only. The table lists around 100,000 clones, approximately 90% of them singletons. Source: peripheral blood, taken on day 0 of AZD1222 vaccination. These receptors were collected from an adult in good health.

The chain couples TRBV7-9 to TRBJ1-6, with 7 bases fitting TRBD1. The CDR3 length is 14 residues. CDR1 and CDR2 (germline): SEHNR, FQNEAQ (reference sequence). J gave up 7 bases and V 5 bases, and 5 bases lay outside the gene matches. The DNA for the CDR3 is TGTGCCAGCAGCCTCGGACAGGAGAATTCACCCCTCCACTTT. Its translation is CASSLGQENSPLHF. The variable domain in full, completed from reference TRBV7-9 and TRBJ1-6, reads DTGVSQNPRHKITKRGQNVTFRCDPISEHNRLYWYRQTLGQGPEFLTYFQNEAQLEKSRLLSDRFSAERPKGSFSTLEIQRTEQGDSAMYLCASSLGQENSPLHFGNGTRLTVT.

The V and J genes are TRBV6-1 and TRBJ1-6, with D unresolved. Trimming pared 0 bases from V and 9 bases from J, leaving 18 bases between. Germline V lookup: CDR1 MNHNS, CDR2 SASEGT. The CDR3 is 17 residues long. CDR3 nucleotides: TGTGCCAGCAGTGAAGCCTCGGGCAGGTTTTTTGGTTCACCCCTCCACTTT. Translation: CASSEASGRFFGSPLHF.

The chain recombines TRBV5-1 with TRBJ2-1, with D unclear. Looked up from germline, CDR1 is SGHRS and CDR2 is YFSETQ. Between the trimmed V and J ends, which lost 2 bases and 7 bases, there was a span of 4 bases. This CDR3 has 11 amino acids. Written as DNA, the CDR3 is TGCGCCAGCAGCTTTCGGAATGAGCAGTTCTTC. Its protein is CASSFRNEQFF.

The genes are TRBV9 and TRBJ2-5, with a tentative D call TRBD2 (7 bases). The V gene lost 7 bases and the J gene lost 4 bases, with 17 bases spanning the gap. The CDR3 runs 14 residues. Germline loops: CDR1 SGDLS, CDR2 YYNGEE. CDR3 loop: CASGGEGGSETQYF. Written as DNA, the CDR3 is TGTGCCAGCGGGGGGGAGGGGGGTTCAGAGACCCAGTACTTC.

The chain recombines TRBV12-3 or TRBV12-4 with TRBJ2-1; 7 bases are shared with TRBD2. The junction had 3 bases not matched to a gene; V was cut back by 7 bases and J by 3 bases. CDR3 length equals 13 residues. This CDR3 is CASKSGVYNEQFF. CDR3 nucleotides: TGTGCCAGCAAGAGCGGGGTCTACAATGAGCAGTTCTTC.

The chain is built from TRBV11-2 and TRBJ2-7; D is possibly TRBD1 (5 bases). CDR1 SGHAT and CDR2 FQNNGV come from the germline V gene. Trimming cost V 6 bases and J 0 bases, with 15 bases left between them. This CDR3 has 15 residues. This CDR3 reads CASSPTGIVSYEQYF. CDR3 sequence (DNA): TGTGCCAGCAGTCCAACAGGTATCGTCTCCTACGAGCAGTACTTC. The whole variable domain, remainder taken from reference TRBV11-2 and TRBJ2-7, is EAGVAQSPRYKIIEKRQSVAFWCNPISGHATLYWYQQILGQGPKLLIQFQNNGVVDDSQLPKDRFSAERLKGVDSTLKIQPAKLEDSAVYLCASSPTGIVSYEQYFGPGTRLTVT.

This chain connects TRBV29-1 to TRBJ1-1, with a possible D match to TRBD1 (6 bases). The CDR3 sequence is 14 residues long. Trimming pared 2 bases from V and 7 bases from J, leaving 17 bases between. From germline, CDR1 is SQVTM and CDR2 ANQGSEA. The CDR3: CSVESPDRYHEAFF. CDR3 in DNA: TGCAGCGTTGAAAGCCCGGACAGATACCATGAAGCTTTCTTT. The complete variable domain, with remaining parts taken from reference TRBV29-1 and TRBJ1-1, reads SAVISQKPSRDICQRGTSLTIQCQVDSQVTMMFWYRQQPGQSLTLIATANQGSEATYESGFVIDKFPISRPNLTFSTLTVSNMSPEDSSIYLCSVESPDRYHEAFFGQGTRLTVV.

This clone was picked up one time. V and J are TRBV7-9 and TRBJ1-4; 7 nucleotides match TRBD1. The V gene's germline CDR1 is SEHNR and CDR2 FQNEAQ (reference sequence). Trimming removed 1 base from V and 8 bases from J; junction bases left unmatched: 7. This CDR3 comprises 15 residues. This chain's CDR3 is CASSLGQGEGEKLFF. The CDR3 DNA follows: TGTGCCAGCAGCTTAGGACAGGGCGAGGGAGAAAAACTGTTTTTT.

The chain couples TRBV11-2 to TRBJ2-3; possibly TRBD2 for D (6 bases). This CDR3 is built from 15 residues. V was shortened by 7 bases and J by 1 base, with 15 bases between the two germline ends. CDR1 and CDR2 (germline): SGHAT, FQNNGV. DNA of the CDR3: TGTGCCAGCACTACTCGGGACTCTCGCACAGATACGCAGTATTTT. Translated: CASTTRDSRTDTQYF.

This clone was observed a few times. This chain links TRBV5-8 with TRBJ1-4, with D perhaps TRBD1 (5 bases). V was trimmed by 4 bases and J by 3 bases, leaving 10 bases between them. Germline values: CDR1 SGHTS, CDR2 YDEGEE. The CDR3 spans 14 residues. CDR3 amino acids: CASSVGQPNEKLFF. The CDR3 bases are TGTGCCAGCAGCGTGGGGCAGCCTAATGAAAAACTGTTTTTT.

This clone has more than one count but fewer than ten. This CDR3 is CASSSGGSSYEQYF. The CDR3 DNA sequence: TGTGCCAGCAGCTCAGGGGGCAGCTCCTACGAGCAGTACTTC. The chain links TRBV7-8 to TRBJ2-7; TRBD1 aligns across 8 bases. The V segment lost 4 bases and the J segment 0 bases; nucleotides outside the gene matches: 2. Germline-derived CDR1 and CDR2 are SGHVS and FQNEAQ. The CDR3 is 14 amino acids.

The chain couples TRBV12-3 or TRBV12-4 to TRBJ1-1; no clear D gene. V shed 2 bases and J shed 7 bases, with 5 bases lying between them. The CDR3 totals 11 residues. Here the CDR3 DNA reads TGTGCCAGCAGTTTACAAAATGAAGCTTTCTTT. Amino acids: CASSLQNEAFF.

This chain joins TRBV6-5 and TRBJ1-2; no firm D call. The V end lost 11 bases, the J end lost 4 bases, and 17 bases lay between the germline ends. The CDR3 runs to 13 residues. Germline loops: CDR1 MNHEY, CDR2 SVGAGI. CDR3 nucleotides: TGTGCCGCGAGTAGGGATTCTGTCTATGGCTACACCTTC. Translation: CAASRDSVYGYTF.

This clone was seen a single time. The chain joins TRBV9 to TRBJ1-3; tentative D call: TRBD1 (6 bases). This CDR3 has 14 amino acids. CDR1 is SGDLS, CDR2 YYNGEE, per germline. Trimming left V 4 bases short and J 4 bases short, with 12 bases between. CDR3 region: CASSSQGSGNTIYF. CDR3 nucleotides: TGTGCCAGCAGCTCACAGGGCTCCGGAAACACCATATATTTT. The full variable domain, in which reference TRBV9 and TRBJ1-3 provide the parts outside the CDR3, is DSGVTQTPKHLITATGQRVTLRCSPRSGDLSVYWYQQSLDQGLQFLIQYYNGEERAKGNILERFSAQQFPDLHSELNLSSLELGDSALYFCASSSQGSGNTIYFGEGSWLTVV.

The V gene is TRBV6-1, the J gene TRBJ2-5; D may be TRBD1 (6 bases). V was shortened by 4 bases and J by 2 bases, with 20 bases between the two germline ends. This CDR3 spans 17 amino acids. Germline CDR1 is MNHNS and CDR2 is SASEGT. The CDR3 spells CASSVRGWGQGQETQYF. Here the CDR3 DNA reads TGTGCCAGCAGTGTCCGAGGATGGGGGCAGGGACAAGAGACCCAGTACTTC.

This clone has only a few counts. The chain combines TRBV29-1 with TRBJ2-7, with TRBD1 matching over 7 bases. CDR1 and CDR2 from the germline V gene are SQVTM and ANQGSEA. Losses at the gene ends were 6 bases for V and 4 bases for J; bases not matched to a gene: 3. The CDR3 covers 11 residues. The CDR3 nucleotides read TGCAGCGTCGTCAGGGGGTACGAGCAGTACTTC. Translating it yields CSVVRGYEQYF.

The V gene is TRBV29-1, the J gene TRBJ2-1, with D tentatively TRBD1 (6 bases). CDR3 size: 16 residues. Per germline, CDR1 SQVTM and CDR2 ANQGSEA. Trimming took 2 bases from V and 1 from J, leaving 15 bases between them. The CDR3 is CSVENPGGLSYNEQFF. Written as DNA, the CDR3 is TGCAGCGTTGAAAATCCTGGGGGCCTTTCCTACAATGAGCAGTTCTTC.

This clone was seen more than once but under ten times. The V and J genes are TRBV7-9 and TRBJ1-2, with 9 bases matching TRBD1. There are 14 residues in the CDR3. The V gene end was trimmed by 4 bases and the J gene end by 5 bases; junction bases not matched to a gene: 5. CDR1 and CDR2 from the germline V gene are SEHNR and FQNEAQ (reference sequence). The CDR3 loop reads CASSSDRGRYGYTF. For the CDR3, the DNA is TGTGCCAGCAGCTCTGACAGGGGGAGGTATGGCTACACCTTC.

The chain combines TRBV11-2 with TRBJ2-3, with 9 nucleotides matching TRBD2. CDR3 length: 17 amino acids. After removal of 0 bases from V and 6 bases from J, the junction contained 10 bases not matched to a gene. CDR1 is SGHAT and CDR2 is FQNNGV in the germline V gene. The CDR3 coding sequence is TGTGCCAGCAGCTTAGATACTTCGCGGGGGGGCCGGGATACGCAGTATTTT. It codes for CASSLDTSRGGRDTQYF.

This chain connects TRBV9 to TRBJ2-7; a weak D match, TRBD2 (6 bases). Germline-derived CDR1 and CDR2 are SGDLS and YYNGEE. CDR3 length equals 14 residues. Trimming removed 4 bases from V and 2 bases from J, with 13 bases in between. CDR3 region: CASSPRGGTYEQYF. Here the CDR3 DNA reads TGTGCCAGCAGCCCTCGGGGAGGAACCTACGAGCAGTACTTC.

This clone has more than one count but fewer than ten. V usage is TRBV19 and J usage is TRBJ1-5; possible D gene TRBD1, 5 bases. The germline V gene has CDR1 LNHDA and CDR2 SQIVND (reference sequence). Deletions cut 2 bases from V and 0 bases from J, with 17 bases between. This CDR3 has 18 amino acids. The CDR3 protein is CASSILRGVGSSNQPQHF. The CDR3 DNA is TGTGCCAGTAGTATATTAAGAGGGGTTGGTAGTAGCAATCAGCCCCAGCATTTT.

The chain links TRBV7-3 to TRBJ2-1; D might be TRBD1 or TRBD2, each matching 5 bases. The CDR3 contains 14 residues. Per the germline V gene, CDR1 is SGHTA and CDR2 is FQGTGA. V dropped 5 bases and J dropped 7 bases, with 15 bases sitting between them. CDR3 DNA: TGTGCCAGCAGCCGGGACGCCCGCCCAAATGAGCAGTTCTTC. Its protein product is CASSRDARPNEQFF.

This chain connects TRBV2 to TRBJ1-5; 7 bases agree with TRBD1. The germline V gene has CDR1 SNHLY and CDR2 FYNNEI. The CDR3 is 19 amino acids. V lost 11 bases to trimming and J lost 0 bases; unmatched junction nucleotides: 22. This chain's CDR3 is CACCEEDRSWGYSNQPQHF. DNA of the CDR3: TGTGCCTGCTGTGAAGAGGACAGGTCTTGGGGTTATAGCAATCAGCCCCAGCATTTT.

CDR3 nucleotide sequence: TGTGCCACCGCCCCATTAGTAAACACTGAAGCTTTCTTT. Its translation: CATAPLVNTEAFF. The genes are TRBV7-8 and TRBJ1-1; no definite D call. Germline loops: CDR1 SGHVS, CDR2 FQNEAQ. Trimming stripped 10 bases from V and 2 bases from J, with 14 bases between. This CDR3 region has 13 residues.

The chain recombines TRBV27 with TRBJ2-2; D gene ambiguous. The length of the CDR3 is 15 residues. The germline V gene encodes CDR1 MNHEY and CDR2 SMNVEV (reference sequence). V shed 5 bases and J shed 2 bases, with 12 bases lying between them. In DNA form, the CDR3 reads TGTGCCAGCAGTACGGACGGTGGAAACACCGGGGAGCTGTTTTTT. Translating gives CASSTDGGNTGELFF.

With regard to this clone: Given the absence of the conserved phenylalanine or tryptophan at the CDR3 end, a read error is likely. V is TRBV29-1 and J is TRBJ2-7, with D possibly being TRBD2 (7 bases). V was trimmed by 1 base and J by 7 bases, leaving 14 bases between them. This CDR3 comprises 13 residues. Germline V gives CDR1 SQVTM, CDR2 ANQGSEA. The CDR3, as DNA: TGCAGCGTTGAAGTTGGGGGGGCGCAGGAGCAGTACCTC. Translation gives CSVEVGGAQEQYL.

This rearrangement joins TRBV19 to TRBJ1-3, with D hard to call. Trimming cost V 3 bases and J 7 bases, with 10 bases left between them. Per the germline V gene, CDR1 is LNHDA and CDR2 is SQIVND (reference sequence). The CDR3 spans 13 residues. CDR3 sequence: CASSIEGGNTIYF. In nucleotides, the CDR3 is TGTGCCAGTAGTATTGAGGGTGGCAACACCATATATTTT.

The rearrangement links TRBV2 to TRBJ2-2; D gene uncertain. V was shortened by 8 bases and J by 1 base, with 11 bases between the two germline ends. The V gene's germline CDR1 is SNHLY and CDR2 FYNNEI. The CDR3 covers 14 residues. The CDR3 sequence: CASSTERNTGELFF. The CDR3 nucleotides are TGTGCCAGCTCCACAGAAAGGAACACCGGGGAGCTGTTTTTT.

This chain joins TRBV13 and TRBJ1-2, with 9 bases fitting TRBD1. The CDR3 length is 15 residues. The junction had 11 bases not matched to a gene; V was cut back by 5 bases and J by 7 bases. From germline, CDR1 is PRHDT and CDR2 FYEKMQ (reference sequence). CDR3 loop: CASSPLTQGAGGYTF. Written as DNA, the CDR3 is TGTGCCAGCAGCCCCCTCACACAGGGGGCGGGTGGCTACACCTTC.